This T cell receptor (beta chain) was documented in a study of blood T cell repertoires in COVID-19. About the study: The United States, Italy and Spain supplied acute and convalescent COVID-19 samples. T cells, B-cell-depleted T cells, or PBMCs supplied cDNA or gDNA.

From germline, CDR1 is ENHRY and CDR2 SYGVKD. Trimming took off 6 bases at V and 2 bases at J, with 16 bases between the two ends. This CDR3 is 16 amino acids long. Using immunoSEQ multiplex PCR, the repertoire was profiled, and TCRdb retains in-frame clones only, with some absent. Here the sample spans roughly 30,000 clones, roughly 80% being singletons. This sequence originates from a man older than 75 with active COVID-19. This rearrangement joins TRBV10-3 to TRBJ2-2; tentative D call: TRBD2 (7 bases). Sequencing input: peripheral blood. The CDR3: CAIRNAGASNTGELFF. The CDR3 DNA sequence: TGTGCCATCAGGAACGCGGGGGCCAGTAACACCGGGGAGCTGTTTTTT.